This T cell receptor (beta chain) stems from a study of blood T cells in healthy people across ages. V lost 0 bases to trimming and J lost 3 bases, with 18 bases between them. Per the germline V gene, CDR1 is MGHRA and CDR2 is YSYEKL. CDR3 size: 17 residues. This clonotype is a singleton in its sample. The second PCR ran roughly 6 to 12 cycles with a sample-barcoded 5' primer and J-beta primers. No fewer than 3 million CDR3-containing paired-end reads came from each sample. MiXCR, applied by TCRdb to the 5' RACE reads, yields one record per CDR3 protein. Here the sample spans 1.5 million or so distinct CDR3 sequences, 35% to 45% being singletons. Each sample yielded at least 6 million isolated PBMCs.

What was sequenced was blood. The V gene is TRBV4-1, the J gene TRBJ2-7, with D perhaps assigned TRBD1 or TRBD2 (5 bases each). This TCR derives from a woman in her late teens or twenties in good health. The CDR3 DNA reads as TGCGCCAGCAGCCAAGATCTGAGGGCTTCAGGGAGCTACGAGCAGTACTTC. Translated: CASSQDLRASGSYEQYF.